This TCR beta chain derives from a study of molecular identifiers for immune sequencing clone quantification. Study as a whole: For replicates, RNA isolated from roughly 20,000 or 100,000 naive CD8 cells was divided into five portions, of which four were sequenced.

This clonotype was counted at least ten times. What it binds is not known. RNA fractions of 10%, 30% or 50% and roughly 17,000 to 1,100,000 sorted cells were the source of naive CD8 libraries. Study-wide results and caveats: Jurkat TCR RNA spiked in from one cell reportedly remained identifiable amid approximately 970,000 naive cells. Clones of above 20 RNA copies carried over 97% of effector molecules; in naive cells they carried under 1%.

V lost 2 bases and J 6 bases, leaving 8 bases between the germline ends. This CDR3 has 13 amino acids. The germline CDR1 and CDR2 sequences are MNHEY and SVGEGT. TCRdb reprocessed the PCR reads with MiXCR, giving one entry per CDR3 protein. The data contain 50,000 to 65,000 distinct CDR3 sequences, roughly a quarter of them singletons. This receptor was identified in a human donor in good health. Some libraries in this study had Jurkat cell RNA spiked in. The genes are TRBV6-2 or TRBV6-3 and TRBJ2-1, with D tentatively TRBD1 (6 bases). Sequenced sample: naive CD8+ T cells from blood, with Jurkat cell RNA spiked in. As for subset: FACS-sorted CD8+CD4-CCR7+CD45RA+ naive T cells. The CDR3 here is CASSYNRVNEQFF. The CDR3 DNA reads TGTGCCAGCAGTTACAACAGGGTCAATGAGCAGTTCTTC.